The T cell receptor beta chain under discussion was sequenced for a study of spatial heterogeneity in lung cancer. Study-level information: Alpha-chain detections were consistently fewer than beta-chain detections among the sequences. Raw reads contained each unique TCR and UMI combination more than ten times on average. General observations from the study: Blood showed ubiquitous tumor TCRs more often at resection than at routine follow-up.

TCRdb redid the calling of the 5' RACE reads with MiXCR, one entry per CDR3 protein. The sample records tens of thousands of distinct CDR3 sequences, 6.3% being singletons. This clonotype has a count of ten or more. The antigen is not known. Time point indicated: sample taken at primary tumor resection. There were 72 donors, all of them untreated patients with early-stage non-small cell lung cancer. This TCR was recovered from a female donor with early-stage non-small cell lung cancer. The sample was PBMCs, taken at surgery.

The DNA for the CDR3 is TGCGCCAGCAGCAGAGTAAGGGGGAAACTCGGGACCACAAACTTAGAAGCTTTCTTT. This translates into CASSRVRGKLGTTNLEAFF. The gene calls are TRBV5-1 and TRBJ1-1; possibly TRBD1 for D (6 bases). Trimming cost V 4 bases and J 8 bases, with 33 bases left between them. CDR3 length: 19 residues. Per the germline V gene, CDR1 is SGHRS and CDR2 is YFSETQ. Variable domain in full (rest from reference TRBV5-1 and TRBJ1-1): KAGVTQTPRYLIKTRGQQVTLSCSPISGHRSVSWYQQTPGQGLQFLFEYFSETQRNKGNFPGRFSGRQFSNSRSEMNVSTLELGDSALYLCASSRVRGKLGTTNLEAFFGQGTRLTVV.